The clone carrying this T cell receptor beta chain was observed a handful of times. Its antigen is as yet unknown. Together with a sample-barcoded 5' primer, a J-beta primer mix was included in a second PCR lasting about 6 to 11 cycles. Every cDNA molecule bore a tag from a template-switch adaptor containing 12 random nucleotides. A single record per CDR3 protein comes from TCRdb applying MiXCR to the 5' RACE reads. The sample holds some 1.8 million distinct CDR3 sequences, about 39% seen once. The sample originates from a study of blood T cells in healthy people across ages. Regarding the study as a whole: In older individuals, TCR beta diversity per million T cells was lower, falling roughly linearly with age.

Those donating, healthy Caucasian individuals from Russia, were aged roughly 6 to 95. CDR3 length equals 12 residues. CDR1 and CDR2 from the germline V gene are SEHNR and FQNEAQ (reference sequence). Source material: blood. The chain carries TRBV7-9 and TRBJ2-5, with D tentatively TRBD1 or TRBD2 (5 bases each). The DNA end favors TRBJ2-7, so the J call may be wrong. The clonotype comes from a human donor in good health. CDR3 coding DNA: TGTGCCAGCGAAGGGGAGCTTTACGAGCAGTACTTC. Translating it yields CASEGELYEQYF.